This TCR beta chain derives from a study of early T cells in non-severe SARS-CoV-2 infection. Losses at the gene ends were 5 bases for V and 4 bases for J; bases not matched to a gene: 13. Per germline, CDR1 SEHNR and CDR2 FQNEAQ (reference sequence). The CDR3 sequence is 17 residues long. TCRdb reanalysed the 5' RACE reads using MiXCR and keeps one entry per CDR3 protein. The sample has over 45,000 distinct CDR3 sequences, 10% to 13% seen once. This receptor was taken from an adult who was a healthcare worker with PCR-confirmed SARS-CoV-2 infection or an uninfected control (not recorded which). Sequencing was carried out using whole blood. The gene calls are TRBV7-9 and TRBJ2-5; TRBD2 agrees at 10 bases. In DNA form, the CDR3 reads TGTGCCAGCAGCCCAAGACGACAAGCTAGCGGGAGAGAGACCCAGTACTTC. The encoded protein is CASSPRRQASGRETQYF.